The 32 T cell receptor beta chains listed next were all sequenced from one sample in a study of cytomegalovirus exposure and HLA in healthy donors. The PCR had 60 Vbeta and 13 Jbeta primers. Using immunoSEQ multiplex PCR, the repertoire was profiled, and TCRdb retains in-frame clones only, with some absent. The table has approximately 190,000 clones, more than 75% seen once; the top ten hold about 0.84%. Sequences were obtained from PBMCs. These receptors were collected from a woman younger than 30 in good health and CMV-seronegative.

This CDR3 reads CSVTGLAGGHGGELFF. The CDR3 DNA sequence: TGCAGCGTCACGGGACTAGCGGGAGGGCATGGCGGGGAGCTGTTTTTT. The chain combines TRBV29-1 with TRBJ2-2, with 16 bases that match TRBD2. Germline V CDR1 and CDR2: SQVTM, ANQGSEA. This CDR3 has 16 amino acids. The J segment lost 7 bases and the V segment lost 6 bases, leaving 8 bases of the junction unmatched.

The chain couples TRBV28 to TRBJ1-1; 12 bases agree with TRBD1. This CDR3 has 15 residues. V shed 4 bases and J 6 bases; nucleotides not matched to a gene: 6. CDR1 MDHEN and CDR2 SYDVKM come from the germline V gene. The CDR3 spells CASSSVGQGASEAFF. The CDR3 DNA reads TGTGCCAGCAGTTCAGTGGGACAGGGGGCTTCTGAAGCTTTCTTT.

The chain has TRBV7-9 and TRBJ1-2, with unresolved D. The V gene lost 1 base and the J gene lost 5 bases, with 17 bases spanning the gap. This CDR3 is built from 16 residues. Per the germline V gene, CDR1 is SEHNR and CDR2 is FQNEAQ (reference sequence). The CDR3 DNA is TGTGCCAGCAGCTTAGGGGCCCCAGGTTCAGGTTATGGCTACACCTTC. This gives the protein CASSLGAPGSGYGYTF.

This clone was counted a single time. The rearrangement links TRBV11-1 to TRBJ2-7; 11 nucleotides match TRBD2. CDR3 length: 15 residues. J was trimmed by 2 bases and V by 5 bases; bases with no gene match: 5. Germline lookup yields CDR1 SGHAT and CDR2 FQDESV (reference sequence). In DNA form, the CDR3 reads TGTGCCAGCAGCGCTGGGACTAGCGGAACCTACGAGCAGTACTTC. This translates into CASSAGTSGTYEQYF.

This chain connects TRBV11-2 to TRBJ2-5; the D is unclear. CDR3 length equals 15 residues. The ends were cut back, 6 bases at V and 5 bases at J, with 19 bases in the middle. Germline V gene data show CDR1 as SGHAT and CDR2 as FQNNGV. CDR3 nucleotide sequence: TGTGCCAGCAGACGCGCGGTTAATCCTGGGGAGACCCAGTACTTC. Protein sequence: CASRRAVNPGETQYF.

The chain couples TRBV2 to TRBJ2-7; 7 nucleotides agree with TRBD1. Per the germline V gene, CDR1 is SNHLY and CDR2 is FYNNEI. The V gene end was trimmed by 6 bases and the J gene end by 0 bases; junction bases not matched to a gene: 14. CDR3 length: 17 residues. CDR3 sequence: CASSRDRPSISSYEQYF. CDR3 DNA sequence: TGTGCCAGCAGCCGGGACAGACCATCCATAAGCTCCTACGAGCAGTACTTC.

In DNA form, the CDR3 reads TGTGCCAGCAGCCCCCGGTCCCCCTACGAGCAGTACTTC. This codes for CASSPRSPYEQYF. V gene TRBV27 combines with J gene TRBJ2-7; D is undetermined. The V end was cut by 6 bases, the J end by 2 bases, with 11 bases between. The CDR3 length is 13 residues. From germline, CDR1 is MNHEY and CDR2 SMNVEV (reference sequence).

This clone was seen only a few times. The CDR3, as DNA: TGTGCCAGCTCATCGCTCAGGGGTAGCGAGCAGTACTTC. Protein product: CASSSLRGSEQYF. The gene calls are TRBV18 and TRBJ2-7; D perhaps matches TRBD1 (6 bases). The CDR3 loop spans 13 amino acids. Trimming stripped 5 bases from V and 6 bases from J, with 14 bases between. Germline V gives CDR1 KGHSH, CDR2 LQKENI.

The chain joins TRBV14 to TRBJ2-7; 10 nucleotides match TRBD1. The germline CDR1 and CDR2 sequences are SGHDN and FVKESK. This CDR3 is 15 amino acids long. The junction had 8 bases not matched to a gene; V was cut back by 4 bases and J by 5 bases. CDR3 nucleotides: TGTGCCAGCAGCCCCTTGGACAGGGGGGCGGACGAGCAGTACTTC. It specifies CASSPLDRGADEQYF.

The chain couples TRBV5-1 to TRBJ1-2; D remains unclear. This CDR3 is built from 14 residues. Trimming took 0 bases from V and 2 from J, leaving 8 bases between them. CDR1 and CDR2 from the germline V gene are SGHRS and YFSETQ. The CDR3 nucleotides are TGCGCCAGCAGCTTGGACATTTCCAACTATGGCTACACCTTC. Translated: CASSLDISNYGYTF. Based on the CDR3 plus reference TRBV5-1 and TRBJ1-2, the full variable domain is KAGVTQTPRYLIKTRGQQVTLSCSPISGHRSVSWYQQTPGQGLQFLFEYFSETQRNKGNFPGRFSGRQFSNSRSEMNVSTLELGDSALYLCASSLDISNYGYTFGSGTRLTVV.

This clone is a singleton in its sample. The V call is TRBV5-1, the J call TRBJ1-6; 8 bases match TRBD1. CDR3 length: 14 residues. The germline gives CDR1 SGHRS, CDR2 YFSETQ. Trimming at V came to 5 bases and at J to 15 bases, leaving 13 bases not matched to a gene. The CDR3 sequence: CASRSGQGGWHLHF. CDR3 bases: TGCGCCAGCAGATCCGGACAGGGAGGGTGGCACCTCCACTTT. Using reference TRBV5-1 and TRBJ1-6 for the parts outside the CDR3, the full variable domain is KAGVTQTPRYLIKTRGQQVTLSCSPISGHRSVSWYQQTPGQGLQFLFEYFSETQRNKGNFPGRFSGRQFSNSRSEMNVSTLELGDSALYLCASRSGQGGWHLHFGNGTRLTVT.

The chain is built from TRBV10-3 and TRBJ2-7; the match to TRBD1 covers 10 bases. In germline, CDR1 is ENHRY, CDR2 SYGVKD. Trimming cost V 1 base and J 0 bases; bases outside gene matches: 3. There are 16 residues in the CDR3. CDR3 region: CAISEWGQGNSYEQYF. CDR3 in DNA: TGTGCCATCAGTGAGTGGGGACAGGGGAACTCCTACGAGCAGTACTTC.

The V gene is TRBV29-1, the J gene TRBJ1-5; TRBD1 matches at 11 bases. Trimming cost V 0 bases and J 0 bases; bases outside gene matches: 10. The CDR3 length is 19 residues. Germline V CDR1 and CDR2: SQVTM, ANQGSEA. The CDR3 nucleotides are TGCAGCGTTGAAGATCAAAGGGACAGGGGGTTCTATAGCAATCAGCCCCAGCATTTT. Translated, it gives CSVEDQRDRGFYSNQPQHF.

CDR3 DNA: TGTGCCAACCTTGGTCAGGGGGCGACGAACACTGAAGCTTTCTTT. This gives the protein CANLGQGATNTEAFF. The rearrangement uses TRBV28 and TRBJ1-1; 8 bases line up with TRBD1. This CDR3 has 15 amino acids. The V and J ends lost 10 bases and 1 base, in that order; junction bases with no gene match: 11. Per germline, CDR1 MDHEN and CDR2 SYDVKM.

V usage is TRBV7-8 and J usage is TRBJ1-1; 7 positions agree with TRBD1. CDR3 size: 14 residues. CDR1 is SGHVS and CDR2 is FQNEAQ in the germline V gene. V was pared by 5 bases and J by 4 bases, with 7 bases of the junction left unmatched. The CDR3 sequence is CASSQIDRVTEAFF. CDR3 bases: TGTGCCAGCAGCCAAATTGACAGGGTCACTGAAGCTTTCTTT.

The chain is built from TRBV5-1 and TRBJ2-7; TRBD1 might be the D (5 bases). V shed 0 bases and J shed 1 base, with 14 bases lying between them. CDR3 length: 16 amino acids. Per germline, CDR1 SGHRS and CDR2 YFSETQ. CDR3 region: CASSLGLDKTSYEQYF. The CDR3 nucleotides read TGCGCCAGCAGCTTGGGGCTGGACAAGACGTCCTACGAGCAGTACTTC.

The genes are TRBV10-1 and TRBJ2-3, with a tentative D call TRBD2 (6 bases). There are 13 residues in the CDR3. V was cut by 5 bases and J by 13 bases, with 19 bases left in between. Germline CDR1 reads WNHNN; CDR2 reads SYGVQD (reference sequence). The CDR3 region is CASSSRGSLGEYF. The CDR3 nucleotides read TGCGCCAGCAGTTCGCGGGGATCCCTAGGGGAGTATTTT.

The chain is built from TRBV27 and TRBJ2-1; D is unresolved. The V gene's germline CDR1 is MNHEY and CDR2 SMNVEV (reference sequence). This CDR3 is 14 amino acids long. The V end was cut by 0 bases, the J end by 5 bases, with 8 bases between. The CDR3 loop reads CASSLSAADNEQFF. In DNA form, the CDR3 reads TGTGCCAGCAGTTTATCGGCGGCAGACAATGAGCAGTTCTTC.

Only one count was recorded for this clone. J is TRBJ1-2 and V is TRBV6-5; 7 bases map to TRBD1. The junction had 7 bases not matched to a gene; V was cut back by 7 bases and J by 5 bases. This CDR3 contains 13 residues. Germline V gives CDR1 MNHEY, CDR2 SVGAGI. CDR3 coding DNA: TGTGCCAGCATTACACCGGGACAGTATGGCTACACCTTC. This gives the protein CASITPGQYGYTF.

This rearrangement joins TRBV18 to TRBJ2-4; D is possibly TRBD1 (6 bases). There are 16 residues in the CDR3. The germline V and J ends were trimmed by 0 bases and 0 bases, with 9 bases remaining between them. Germline CDR1 is KGHSH and CDR2 is LQKENI. Here the CDR3 DNA reads TGTGCCAGCTCACCACCTCAGGGGCTAGCCAAAAACATTCAGTACTTC. This codes for CASSPPQGLAKNIQYF.

The genes are TRBV5-1 and TRBJ2-7; 7 bases agree with TRBD1. Germline trimming cut 1 base from V and 2 bases from J; bases unmatched to any gene: 6. The germline V gene encodes CDR1 SGHRS and CDR2 YFSETQ. The CDR3 consists of 15 residues. The CDR3 nucleotides are TGCGCCAGCAGCTTGTCCACGGGACAGACCTACGAGCAGTACTTC. Translated, it gives CASSLSTGQTYEQYF.

This rearrangement joins TRBV6-5 to TRBJ1-1; no reliable D call. Germline assignment: CDR1 MNHEY and CDR2 SVGAGI. V lost 2 bases to trimming and J lost 10 bases, with 14 bases between them. This CDR3 has 13 residues. CDR3 sequence: CASSYTPREGAFF. In DNA, the CDR3 is TGTGCCAGCAGTTACACCCCCCGGGAGGGAGCTTTCTTT.

The chain is built from TRBV6-6 and TRBJ2-5; D gene uncertain. V shed 5 bases and J shed 5 bases, with 6 bases lying between them. The germline CDR1 and CDR2 sequences are MNHNY and SVGAGI (reference sequence). This CDR3 spans 11 amino acids. The chain's CDR3 is CASSPRETQYF. The CDR3 nucleotides read TGTGCCAGCAGTCCCCGGGAGACCCAGTACTTC.

The chain is built from TRBV18 and TRBJ1-3, with D hard to call. Per germline, CDR1 KGHSH and CDR2 LQKENI. V lost 5 bases and J 4 bases, leaving 18 bases between the germline ends. The CDR3 spans 16 residues. Here the CDR3 reads CASSTTSAEAGNTIYF. The CDR3 DNA reads as TGTGCCAGCTCAACCACCAGTGCGGAGGCCGGAAACACCATATATTTT. Together with reference TRBV18 and TRBJ1-3, the CDR3 gives the full variable domain: NAGVMQNPRHLVRRRGQEARLRCSPMKGHSHVYWYRQLPEEGLKFMVYLQKENIIDESGMPKERFSAEFPKEGPSILRIQQVVRGDSAAYFCASSTTSAEAGNTIYFGEGSWLTVV.

The V call is TRBV2, the J call TRBJ1-1; D may be TRBD1 (5 bases). Trimming shortened V by 7 bases and J by 5 bases, and 20 bases separated the two germline ends. The length of the CDR3 is 15 residues. The germline V gene encodes CDR1 SNHLY and CDR2 FYNNEI. The CDR3, as DNA: TGTGCCAGCACCCTCCAGGGATCGGAACTAACTGAAGCTTTCTTT. This codes for CASTLQGSELTEAFF.

This clone appeared once. The chain carries TRBV7-6 and TRBJ2-2; D is undetermined. CDR3 length equals 12 residues. With 5 bases removed from V and 4 bases from J, the gap between germline ends came to 5 bases. CDR1 and CDR2 from the germline V gene are SGHVS and FNYEAQ. The DNA of the CDR3 is TGTGCCAGCAGCATCGGCACCGGGGAGCTGTTTTTT. Its protein is CASSIGTGELFF.

The V gene is TRBV6-1, the J gene TRBJ2-5; tentatively, D is TRBD1 (6 bases). V lost 1 base and J 5 bases, leaving 11 bases between the germline ends. Germline CDR1 reads MNHNS; CDR2 reads SASEGT. CDR3 size: 14 residues. The CDR3 nucleotides are TGTGCCAGCAGTGAAGAGGGGGTGGTGGAGACCCAGTACTTC. This translates into CASSEEGVVETQYF.

V and J are TRBV19 and TRBJ2-1; D unresolved. Between the trimmed V and J ends, which lost 4 bases and 12 bases, there was a span of 13 bases. Germline lookup yields CDR1 LNHDA and CDR2 SQIVND (reference sequence). This CDR3 comprises 12 residues. The CDR3: CASSTLYGGQFF. The CDR3 DNA is TGTGCCAGTAGTACCCTTTACGGTGGGCAGTTCTTC.

The chain uses TRBV28 and TRBJ1-5; no firm D call. The CDR3 loop spans 12 amino acids. In germline, CDR1 is MDHEN, CDR2 SYDVKM. Deletions cut 7 bases from V and 6 bases from J, with 10 bases between. CDR3: CASMDWGQPQHF. The CDR3 DNA reads as TGTGCCAGCATGGACTGGGGTCAGCCCCAGCATTTT.

This clone came up once. The rearrangement uses TRBV15 and TRBJ1-1; 9 positions agree with TRBD1. Losses at the gene ends were 5 bases for V and 3 bases for J; bases not matched to a gene: 4. Germline CDR1 LNHNV, CDR2 YYDKDF (reference sequence). The CDR3 is made up of 14 amino acids. The CDR3, as DNA: TGTGCCACCAGCGCCCGGACAGGGGACACTGAAGCTTTCTTT. Protein: CATSARTGDTEAFF. The full variable domain, completed using reference TRBV15 and TRBJ1-1, is DAMVIQNPRYQVTQFGKPVTLSCSQTLNHNVMYWYQQKSSQAPKLLFHYYDKDFNNEADTPDNFQSRRPNTSFCFLDIRSPGLGDTAMYLCATSARTGDTEAFFGQGTRLTVV.

The chain couples TRBV18 to TRBJ2-2; 7 bases are a match to TRBD1. In germline, CDR1 is KGHSH, CDR2 LQKENI. V gave up 3 bases and J gave up 0 bases; unmatched junction bases: 4. This CDR3 comprises 16 residues. CDR3 amino acids: CASSPDRLTNTGELFF. In nucleotides, the CDR3 is TGTGCCAGCTCACCGGACAGGCTAACGAACACCGGGGAGCTGTTTTTT.

As DNA, the CDR3 is TGTGCCAGCACAGGGACTAGCGGGATCTCCTACGAGCAGTACTTC. Amino acids: CASTGTSGISYEQYF. V and J are TRBV27 and TRBJ2-5; 13 positions agree with TRBD2. The DNA end is a closer match to TRBJ2-7, so the J assignment may be wrong. The CDR3 totals 15 residues. The germline V gene has CDR1 MNHEY and CDR2 SMNVEV (reference sequence).